These 7 T cell receptor beta chains were sequenced from one sample in a study of blood T cell repertoires in COVID-19. Repertoires were generated with immunoSEQ multiplex PCR, while TCRdb's copy carries only in-frame clones and drops some. The profile shows about 300,000 clones, roughly 89% of them singletons. Sequenced material: peripheral blood. These receptor sequences come from a woman aged 25 to 39 with COVID-19, enrolled during active disease.

V and J are TRBV5-1 and TRBJ2-4; D perhaps matches TRBD1 (6 bases). Germline CDR1 SGHRS, CDR2 YFSETQ. CDR3 length equals 16 residues. V was trimmed by 0 bases and J by 5 bases, leaving 15 bases between them. The CDR3 region has the DNA TGCGCCAGCAGCTTGGGTTTCGGACAGTCGGAAAACATTCAGTACTTC. It encodes CASSLGFGQSENIQYF.

The genes are TRBV6-5 and TRBJ1-2; no definite D call. Germline CDR1 reads MNHEY; CDR2 reads SVGAGI. V was clipped by 9 bases and J by 8 bases, with 25 bases between them. This CDR3 comprises 15 residues. The CDR3 region has the DNA TGTGCCAGTCCGCCCCCCGAGGGAAGATCGTTGGGCTACACCTTC. It codes for CASPPPEGRSLGYTF.

The chain has TRBV6-2 or TRBV6-3 and TRBJ2-2, with TRBD2 matching 10 bases. Germline V gene data show CDR1 as MNHEY and CDR2 as SVGEGT. Trimming at V came to 6 bases and at J to 2 bases, leaving 6 bases not matched to a gene. The CDR3 runs 16 residues. CDR3 sequence: CASSVGLAVNTGELFF. The CDR3 DNA reads as TGTGCCAGCAGCGTCGGACTAGCGGTTAACACCGGGGAGCTGTTTTTT.

The rearrangement links TRBV15 to TRBJ1-2; 9 bases fit TRBD1. The V and J ends lost 1 base and 6 bases, in that order; junction bases with no gene match: 3. The CDR3 runs 14 residues. Germline-derived CDR1 and CDR2 are LNHNV and YYDKDF (reference sequence). The CDR3 sequence: CATSRVRTGDGYTF. Written as DNA, the CDR3 is TGTGCCACCAGCAGAGTAAGGACAGGGGATGGCTACACCTTC. Combining the CDR3 with reference TRBV15 and TRBJ1-2 gives the whole variable domain DAMVIQNPRYQVTQFGKPVTLSCSQTLNHNVMYWYQQKSSQAPKLLFHYYDKDFNNEADTPDNFQSRRPNTSFCFLDIRSPGLGDTAMYLCATSRVRTGDGYTFGSGTRLTVV.

This chain connects TRBV2 to TRBJ1-5, with 7 bases aligning to TRBD1. There are 14 residues in the CDR3. The germline V gene has CDR1 SNHLY and CDR2 FYNNEI. V shed 6 bases, J shed 3 bases, and the junction held 5 bases outside the gene matches. CDR3 nucleotides: TGTGCCAGCAGGCCGGGACAGTTCAATCAGCCCCAGCATTTT. It is translated as CASRPGQFNQPQHF.

The chain joins TRBV6-5 to TRBJ2-7; a weak D match, TRBD2 (6 bases). Germline V lookup: CDR1 MNHEY, CDR2 SVGAGI. V was cut by 5 bases and J by 2 bases, with 13 bases left in between. There are 14 residues in the CDR3. Here the CDR3 reads CASSPSGGPYEQYF. CDR3 sequence (DNA): TGTGCCAGCAGTCCTTCCGGGGGACCCTACGAGCAGTACTTC.

The genes are TRBV27 and TRBJ2-5, with D possibly matching TRBD1 (6 bases). V lost 5 bases and J lost 3, with 13 bases in between. The CDR3 contains 14 residues. Germline loops: CDR1 MNHEY, CDR2 SMNVEV (reference sequence). The chain's CDR3 is CASSGRGWEETQYF. DNA of the CDR3: TGTGCCAGCAGTGGCAGGGGATGGGAAGAGACCCAGTACTTC.